The source of this T cell receptor beta chain is a study of T cell responses to AZD1222 COVID-19 vaccine. The V gene lost 3 bases and the J gene lost 6 bases, with 14 bases spanning the gap. This CDR3 spans 14 amino acids. Germline CDR1 reads LGHNA; CDR2 reads YSLEER. Data came from immunoSEQ multiplex PCR; TCRdb stores just in-frame clones and leaves some out. This table holds about 130,000 clones, over 75% found once. The input for sequencing was peripheral blood, taken on day 0 of AZD1222 vaccination. The source is an adult in good health. The chain has TRBV4-3 and TRBJ1-1, with TRBD1 as a possible D gene (5 bases). In DNA form, the CDR3 reads TGCGCCAGCAGCCAGGGACTCGGGCCCGCTGAAGCTTTCTTT. This codes for CASSQGLGPAEAFF.